These 27 T cell receptor beta chains originate from one sample sequenced in a study of a mutant IDH1 vaccine in newly diagnosed glioma. Their target antigens are unknown. TCRdb's table, derived via immunoSEQ multiplex PCR, lists solely in-frame clones and lacks some. The sample contains 25,000 to 35,000 clones, roughly 80% of which appear only once. As to time point: week 47, end of study. The investigators gave 300 ug of mutant IDH1 20-mer peptide in each vaccine dose, together with topical imiquimod. This sample comprised PBMCs, obtained from a glioma patient whose treatment included an IDH1 peptide vaccine. The receptor set was obtained from a man between 25 and 39 years old with glioma.

The chain links TRBV27 to TRBJ2-3; perhaps TRBD2 as D (6 bases). CDR3 length: 16 amino acids. Germline V gene sequence: CDR1 MNHEY, CDR2 SMNVEV (reference sequence). Trimming left V 3 bases short and J 1 base short, with 14 bases between. CDR3 in DNA: TGTGCCAGCAGTTTGGTCCCGGGACTGCGCACAGATACGCAGTATTTT. Its translation is CASSLVPGLRTDTQYF.

The chain joins TRBV10-3 to TRBJ2-7, with 10 nucleotides matching TRBD1. The germline CDR1 and CDR2 sequences are ENHRY and SYGVKD. The V and J ends lost 11 bases and 5 bases, in that order; junction bases with no gene match: 9. The CDR3 consists of 13 residues. CDR3 loop: CASTGTGDHEQYF. CDR3 sequence (DNA): TGTGCCTCCACCGGGACAGGGGACCACGAGCAGTACTTC.

The chain couples TRBV11-2 to TRBJ1-4, with 9 nucleotides matching TRBD1. With 5 bases clipped from V and 10 bases from J, the junction kept 8 bases outside the gene matches. The CDR3 consists of 14 residues. CDR1 and CDR2 from the germline V gene are SGHAT and FQNNGV. DNA for the CDR3: TGTGCCAGCAGCACCGGGACAGGGAGCGGAAAACTGTTTTTT. This encodes CASSTGTGSGKLFF.

The chain uses TRBV6-5 and TRBJ1-1; D possibly corresponds to TRBD1 (6 bases). Trimming cost V 5 bases and J 8 bases, with 21 bases left between them. Germline V CDR1 and CDR2: MNHEY, SVGAGI. This CDR3 has 15 amino acids. Here the CDR3 DNA reads TGTGCCAGCAGTCCCCGACACAGGGATGTGGCGGAAGCTTTCTTT. Encoded protein: CASSPRHRDVAEAFF.

V usage is TRBV18 and J usage is TRBJ1-4, with D unclear. Deletions cut 2 bases from V and 5 bases from J, with 9 bases between. The CDR3 is 14 residues long. Germline V CDR1 and CDR2: KGHSH, LQKENI. CDR3 sequence reads: CASSPERENEKLFF. The CDR3 bases are TGTGCCAGCTCACCAGAACGGGAGAATGAAAAACTGTTTTTT.

The chain recombines TRBV6-1 with TRBJ1-1, with D perhaps matching TRBD1 (5 bases). Germline V gene lookup returns CDR1 MNHNS and CDR2 SASEGT. This CDR3 has 15 residues. V lost 5 bases and J lost 3, with 16 bases in between. The CDR3 DNA is TGTGCCAGCAGTCAGGACACCCGGGGGGACACTGAAGCTTTCTTT. Translating gives CASSQDTRGDTEAFF.

The V and J genes are TRBV4-3 and TRBJ1-6; no clear D. Germline-derived CDR1 and CDR2 are LGHNA and YSLEER. This CDR3 has 16 residues. Trimming stripped 0 bases from V and 10 bases from J, with 16 bases between. In DNA, the CDR3 is TGCGCCAGCAGCCAAGATAATGGCCAAGGTAGATCACCCCTCCACTTT. Its protein product is CASSQDNGQGRSPLHF.

The table lists this clone with a few counts. This chain joins TRBV27 and TRBJ2-1; possibly TRBD2 for D (5 bases). CDR3 size: 14 residues. The germline V gene encodes CDR1 MNHEY and CDR2 SMNVEV (reference sequence). V was cut by 0 bases and J by 10 bases, with 13 bases left in between. The CDR3 region has the DNA TGTGCCAGCAGTTTATCCTCTACTAGGATCGAGCAGTTCTTC. Protein: CASSLSSTRIEQFF.

The gene calls are TRBV2 and TRBJ2-2; TRBD1 aligns across 7 bases. Germline lookup yields CDR1 SNHLY and CDR2 FYNNEI. Unmatched junction bases numbered 7, after V lost 9 bases and J lost 6 bases. The CDR3 has 13 amino acids. The CDR3 region is CASRQGGAGELFF. The CDR3 DNA reads as TGTGCCAGTAGACAGGGCGGCGCCGGGGAGCTGTTTTTT. The full variable domain, its missing parts supplied by reference TRBV2 and TRBJ2-2, is EPEVTQTPSHQVTQMGQEVILRCVPISNHLYFYWYRQILGQKVEFLVSFYNNEISEKSEIFDDQFSVERPDGSNFTLKIRSTKLEDSAMYFCASRQGGAGELFFGEGSRLTVL.

This chain uses TRBV4-1 with TRBJ1-3; no firm D call. This CDR3 has 15 residues. CDR1 is MGHRA, CDR2 YSYEKL, per germline. V shed 0 bases and J shed 0 bases, with 6 bases lying between them. The CDR3, as DNA: TGCGCCAGCAGCCAAGATAACACCTCTGGAAACACCATATATTTT. Amino acids: CASSQDNTSGNTIYF.

The chain links TRBV29-1 to TRBJ2-7; 10 nucleotides align to TRBD1. Unmatched junction bases numbered 14, after V lost 5 bases and J lost 4 bases. CDR1 and CDR2 (germline): SQVTM, ANQGSEA. The CDR3 sequence is 16 residues long. The CDR3 sequence is CSVQGLMTGGAYEQYF. The CDR3 DNA reads as TGCAGCGTTCAGGGACTTATGACAGGGGGCGCTTACGAGCAGTACTTC.

J is TRBJ2-3 and V is TRBV7-8, with 10 positions matching TRBD2. The V gene's germline CDR1 is SGHVS and CDR2 FQNEAQ. This CDR3 has 16 amino acids. After removal of 5 bases from V and 4 bases from J, the junction contained 9 bases not matched to a gene. The CDR3 sequence is CASSPRSGGASDTQYF. CDR3 nucleotide sequence: TGTGCCAGCAGCCCGCGAAGCGGGGGGGCTTCAGATACGCAGTATTTT.

The rearrangement joins TRBV12-5 to TRBJ2-2; 7 bases match TRBD1. Germline V gives CDR1 LGHNT, CDR2 FRNRAP. This CDR3 is 15 amino acids long. The V gene end was trimmed by 2 bases and the J gene end by 7 bases; junction bases not matched to a gene: 7. CDR3 sequence (DNA): TGTGCTAGTGGTTTGTCTGCAGGGGGAGTCGGGGAGCTGTTTTTT. It is translated as CASGLSAGGVGELFF.

The chain uses TRBV23-1 and TRBJ1-3; 7 bases agree with TRBD1. Being an ORF, TRBV23-1 has a function that is uncertain. V shed 7 bases, J shed 4 bases, and the junction held 7 bases outside the gene matches. The CDR3 has 14 residues. The CDR3 bases are TGCGCCAGCACTATACAGGGGAGGGGAAACACCATATATTTT. Protein sequence: CASTIQGRGNTIYF.

The chain has TRBV6-5 and TRBJ1-3; D may be TRBD1 (6 bases). The CDR3 is 15 amino acids. Deletions cut 6 bases from V and 2 bases from J, with 14 bases between. Germline assignment: CDR1 MNHEY and CDR2 SVGAGI. CDR3 bases: TGTGCCAGCAGCCCTACAGGGCTGGCTGGAAACACCATATATTTT. It encodes CASSPTGLAGNTIYF.

This clone rates as medium-sized. The rearrangement links TRBV6-4 to TRBJ1-1, with D perhaps matching TRBD1 (6 bases). CDR1 is MRHNA and CDR2 is SNTAGT in the germline V gene. V lost 7 bases to trimming and J lost 4 bases, with 10 bases between them. This CDR3 is built from 12 residues. The CDR3 here is CASNLQGTEAFF. The CDR3 coding sequence is TGTGCCAGCAACTTACAGGGCACTGAAGCTTTCTTT.

The V call is TRBV9, the J call TRBJ2-1, with a weak D call TRBD2 (6 bases). V was trimmed by 0 bases and J by 0 bases, leaving 16 bases between them. The CDR3 is 18 amino acids. Germline lookup yields CDR1 SGDLS and CDR2 YYNGEE. The CDR3 region is CASSVGRGASVSYNEQFF. The DNA for the CDR3 is TGTGCCAGCAGCGTAGGCCGTGGAGCTAGCGTCTCCTACAATGAGCAGTTCTTC.

The chain couples TRBV30 to TRBJ1-1; possible D gene TRBD1, 6 bases. The CDR3 has 12 amino acids. From germline, CDR1 is GTSNPN and CDR2 SVGIG (reference sequence). V was trimmed by 1 base and J by 4 bases, leaving 7 bases between them. The DNA for the CDR3 is TGTGCCTGGAGTGACAGGGTCACTGAAGCTTTCTTT. It codes for CAWSDRVTEAFF.

The V and J genes are TRBV5-8 and TRBJ1-6; D is undetermined. V lost 1 base, J lost 12 bases, and 5 bases lay in between. This CDR3 is built from 11 residues. Germline values: CDR1 SGHTS, CDR2 YDEGEE. The CDR3 nucleotides read TGTGCCAGCAGCTTGTTGGAACCCCTCCACTTT. Protein product: CASSLLEPLHF.

The rearrangement links TRBV18 to TRBJ2-1, with 9 bases identical to TRBD2. Trimming removed 0 bases from V and 6 bases from J; junction bases left unmatched: 6. This CDR3 comprises 16 residues. Per the germline V gene, CDR1 is KGHSH and CDR2 is LQKENI. CDR3 coding DNA: TGTGCCAGCTCACCACCCTCAGCGGGAGGTGGCAATGAGCAGTTCTTC. It translates to CASSPPSAGGGNEQFF. Supplemented by reference TRBV18 and TRBJ2-1, the full variable domain reads NAGVMQNPRHLVRRRGQEARLRCSPMKGHSHVYWYRQLPEEGLKFMVYLQKENIIDESGMPKERFSAEFPKEGPSILRIQQVVRGDSAAYFCASSPPSAGGGNEQFFGPGTRLTVL.

The chain combines TRBV6-4 with TRBJ1-2; the D is unclear. Trimming pared 0 bases from V and 7 bases from J, leaving 18 bases between. The CDR3 has 16 residues. Germline loops: CDR1 MRHNA, CDR2 SNTAGT. The CDR3 region has the DNA TGTGCCAGCAGTGACTCGAATCGTCGGGTAGAGGGTGGCTACACCTTC. Protein product: CASSDSNRRVEGGYTF.

This chain joins TRBV15 and TRBJ1-5; 10 bases agree with TRBD1. J gave up 7 bases and V 3 bases, and 6 bases lay outside the gene matches. Germline V gene lookup returns CDR1 LNHNV and CDR2 YYDKDF (reference sequence). CDR3 length equals 15 residues. CDR3 residues: CATSRRTGGNQPQHF. In DNA, the CDR3 is TGTGCCACCAGCAGGCGGACAGGGGGGAACCAGCCCCAGCATTTT.

The chain uses TRBV11-2 and TRBJ1-1; 7 nucleotides line up with TRBD1. V lost 5 bases and J lost 3; bases outside the gene matches: 9. Germline CDR1 and CDR2: SGHAT and FQNNGV. This CDR3 is built from 15 residues. CDR3 region: CASSAGQNWDTEAFF. The CDR3 region has the DNA TGTGCCAGCAGCGCGGGACAGAACTGGGACACTGAAGCTTTCTTT.

The CDR3 nucleotides are TGTGCCAGCGGGAAGGGAGAGACCCAGTACTTC. Translating it yields CASGKGETQYF. The chain employs TRBV13 and TRBJ2-5, with unresolved D. CDR1 is PRHDT, CDR2 FYEKMQ, per germline (reference sequence). V shed 8 bases and J shed 4 bases, with 8 bases lying between them. This CDR3 has 11 amino acids.

The chain is built from TRBV5-1 and TRBJ2-3; 8 nucleotides match TRBD2. Trimming cost V 7 bases and J 5 bases; bases outside gene matches: 12. Looked up from germline, CDR1 is SGHRS and CDR2 is YFSETQ. This CDR3 region has 15 residues. CDR3 sequence reads: CASQRAGAGGDTQYF. CDR3 sequence (DNA): TGCGCCAGCCAACGCGCGGGGGCGGGGGGAGATACGCAGTATTTT.

The gene calls are TRBV9 and TRBJ2-7; 11 bases map to TRBD1. The CDR3 consists of 15 residues. The germline CDR1 and CDR2 sequences are SGDLS and YYNGEE. V shed 3 bases and J 3 bases; nucleotides not matched to a gene: 5. The chain's CDR3 is CASSARDRGSYEQYF. In DNA form, the CDR3 reads TGTGCCAGCAGCGCTAGGGACAGGGGGAGCTACGAGCAGTACTTC. Full variable domain (outside the CDR3, taken from reference TRBV9 and TRBJ2-7): DSGVTQTPKHLITATGQRVTLRCSPRSGDLSVYWYQQSLDQGLQFLIQYYNGEERAKGNILERFSAQQFPDLHSELNLSSLELGDSALYFCASSARDRGSYEQYFGPGTRLTVT.

This clone appeared a single time. V gene TRBV27 combines with J gene TRBJ2-7; tentatively, D is TRBD2 (6 bases). V gave up 3 bases and J gave up 0 bases, with 12 bases separating them. Germline V gene data show CDR1 as MNHEY and CDR2 as SMNVEV (reference sequence). This CDR3 contains 15 residues. CDR3 nucleotide sequence: TGTGCCAGCAGTTTCGGGGGTGCTGCCTCCTACGAGCAGTACTTC. Protein sequence: CASSFGGAASYEQYF.